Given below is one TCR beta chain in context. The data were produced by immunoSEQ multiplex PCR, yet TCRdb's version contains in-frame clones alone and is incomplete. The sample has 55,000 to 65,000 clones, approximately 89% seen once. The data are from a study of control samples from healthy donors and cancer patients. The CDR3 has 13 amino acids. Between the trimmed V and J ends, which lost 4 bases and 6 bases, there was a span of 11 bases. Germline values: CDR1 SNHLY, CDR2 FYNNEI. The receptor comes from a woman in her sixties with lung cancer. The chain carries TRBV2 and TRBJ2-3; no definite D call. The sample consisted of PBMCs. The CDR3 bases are TGTGCCAGCAGTGGTCAGAGCAGGGATACGCAGTATTTT. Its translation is CASSGQSRDTQYF.